The rows below give T cell receptor beta chains drawn from one sample of a study of T cells in localized non-small cell lung cancer. The table came from immunoSEQ multiplex PCR; TCRdb's copy has only in-frame clones and leaves some out. Of about 46,000 clones detected, about 86% appear once; the ten largest clones hold roughly 18%. This material consisted of peripheral blood mononuclear cells, taken before any cancer treatment. These TCRs come from a man between 40 and 69 years old with stage III lung adenocarcinoma. Both conserved end residues are trimmed from each CDR3. A D gene is named only where the DNA matches it firmly. Some rows mark clone size as missing; the rest say once, few, many or name a class of expanded clone.

v_call	d_call	clone_size	j_call	cdr3_aa
TRBV7-3	.	.	TRBJ2-3	ASSLTESTDTQY
TRBV19	.	.	TRBJ2-7	ASSWQDDYEQY
TRBV29-1	.	.	TRBJ1-1	SVEGGWVNTEAF
TRBV19	.	many	TRBJ2-7	ASSRLSTGEQY
TRBV6-5	TRBD2	.	TRBJ2-7	ASSQLAGGAYEQY
TRBV5-4	.	.	TRBJ2-2	ASSLDATGELF
TRBV6-5	.	.	TRBJ2-5	ASSPSGTEQETQY
TRBV9	.	.	TRBJ1-3	ASSVGSGSGNTIY
TRBV5-1	TRBD1	.	TRBJ1-4	ASSHGQGNEKLF
TRBV4-2	.	.	TRBJ2-2	ASSQEESGQGGLF
TRBV6-1	.	.	TRBJ2-7	ASSFQGGEQY
TRBV30	.	.	TRBJ2-5	AWSLWRRETQY
TRBV2	.	once	TRBJ2-3	ASGRLVGTDTQY
TRBV6-5	.	.	TRBJ1-2	ASKRQDSYT
TRBV7-7	TRBD2	.	TRBJ2-3	ASSPFASGVTDTQY
TRBV7-6	.	.	TRBJ2-5	ASSLKQGETQY
TRBV19	.	.	TRBJ2-7	ASRPGDDFQWEQY
TRBV2	TRBD1	.	TRBJ2-7	ASRAGQGKGSYEQY
TRBV6-6	.	.	TRBJ1-3	ASSRTAGNTIY
TRBV9	.	few	TRBJ2-6	ASSVRSYGANVLT
TRBV9	.	.	TRBJ1-1	ASSPGVNTEAF
TRBV6-1	TRBD2	.	TRBJ2-1	ASSESVGLAENEQF
TRBV5-1	.	.	TRBJ2-7	ASSSVGVGGEQY
TRBV19	.	.	TRBJ2-2	ASSIAQGLSHTGELF
TRBV28	TRBD1	.	TRBJ2-7	ASRLGTGVTEQY
TRBV6-5	.	.	TRBJ2-2	ASSYYRVTGELF
TRBV2	.	.	TRBJ2-1	ASSEQGIDNEQF
TRBV9	TRBD2	.	TRBJ2-5	ASSALASEETQY
TRBV7-7	TRBD1	.	TRBJ2-5	ASSRGQNLQETQY
TRBV4-2	.	.	TRBJ2-2	ASSSMRERTGELF
TRBV6-5	.	.	TRBJ2-7	ASSYPGTPEQY
TRBV5-4	TRBD2	.	TRBJ2-7	ASSSTSGASYEQY
TRBV12-2	.	.	TRBJ2-3	ASRLTQPPY
TRBV2	TRBD1	.	TRBJ2-2	ASSEEGAPGPYTGELF
TRBV9	.	.	TRBJ2-3	ASSVGGGARTADTQY
TRBV5-6	.	.	TRBJ2-7	ASSQWDRYSYEQY
TRBV6-1	TRBD1	.	TRBJ2-2	ASSEGQANTGELF
TRBV10-2	.	few	TRBJ1-6	ASNSGNYNSPLH
TRBV2	.	once	TRBJ1-3	ASSRISGNTIY
TRBV7-8	.	medium-sized	TRBJ1-5	ASSLWAGANQPQH
TRBV2	.	.	TRBJ2-1	ASYRQVSYNEQF
TRBV30	TRBD1	.	TRBJ2-7	AWSRRTGETVYEQY
TRBV29-1	TRBD1	.	TRBJ1-5	SVTGTGVNQPQH
TRBV2	TRBD1	few	TRBJ1-1	ASIRTGVGEAF
TRBV6-1	TRBD1	.	TRBJ2-5	ASSEGQEKETQY
TRBV2	.	.	TRBJ1-1	ASSPTRTEAF
TRBV27	.	.	TRBJ2-7	ASSSDGVWSYEQY
TRBV27	TRBD1	.	TRBJ2-7	ASSLTGTGLYEQY